A single sample gave rise to the 9 T cell receptor beta chains below, sequenced in a study of T cells after yellow fever vaccination. In TCRdb, the 5' RACE reads were re-called with MiXCR into one record per CDR3 protein. The sample lists roughly 330,000 distinct CDR3 sequences, around 6.8% occurring once. The sample in question was PBMCs, obtained more than 40 days after the first yellow fever vaccination. These TCRs come from a man aged 18 to 30 who received the YFV17D yellow fever vaccine.

The chain recombines TRBV20-1 with TRBJ2-3, with D maybe TRBD2 (7 bases). This CDR3 is built from 17 residues. Germline V CDR1 and CDR2: DFQATT, SNEGSKA (reference sequence). Trimming stripped 3 bases from V and 6 bases from J, with 25 bases between. CDR3 sequence (DNA): TGCAGTGCTAGGAGGGGGGAGGGGCCTCCAGGGGTCGATACGCAGTATTTT. Translated, it gives CSARRGEGPPGVDTQYF.

The chain employs TRBV28 and TRBJ1-2; no definite D call. CDR1 and CDR2 (germline): MDHEN, SYDVKM. The CDR3 is 13 amino acids. Trimming left V 7 bases short and J 4 bases short, with 13 bases between. CDR3 DNA: TGTGCCAGCAAACCGAGAAGACCCTATGGCTACACCTTC. Its translation is CASKPRRPYGYTF.

This clonotype was detected many times. The CDR3 protein is CASSPGGANTEAFF. In DNA, the CDR3 is TGCGCCAGCAGCCCTGGCGGGGCGAACACTGAAGCTTTCTTT. V and J are TRBV5-1 and TRBJ1-1; TRBD1 might be the D (5 bases). V lost 4 bases and J 1 base, leaving 11 bases between the germline ends. Germline lookup yields CDR1 SGHRS and CDR2 YFSETQ. CDR3 length: 14 residues.

The rearrangement links TRBV4-1 to TRBJ2-7; possibly TRBD1 for D (6 bases). V was pared by 0 bases and J by 3 bases, with 12 bases between. The CDR3 covers 15 residues. Per the germline V gene, CDR1 is MGHRA and CDR2 is YSYEKL. The DNA of the CDR3 is TGCGCCAGCAGCCAAGATTTAGGGGGTGGCTACGAGCAGTACTTC. Its translation is CASSQDLGGGYEQYF.

This clonotype was seen a handful of times. The genes are TRBV11-2 and TRBJ2-7; TRBD2 matches 7 bases. This CDR3 has 12 residues. V shed 5 bases, J shed 4 bases, and the junction held 2 bases outside the gene matches. Germline V CDR1 and CDR2: SGHAT, FQNNGV. The DNA for the CDR3 is TGTGCCAGCAGCCGGACTAGTTACGAGCAGTACTTC. Translated: CASSRTSYEQYF.

The chain carries TRBV25-1 and TRBJ1-1, with 8 bases that match TRBD1. The CDR3 consists of 13 residues. Germline trimming cut 6 bases from V and 5 bases from J; bases unmatched to any gene: 5. Germline V gene lookup returns CDR1 MGHDK and CDR2 SYGVNS. CDR3 region: CASSTGGRTEAFF. CDR3 DNA: TGTGCCAGCAGCACAGGGGGGAGGACTGAAGCTTTCTTT.

This clonotype has only a few counts. The chain links TRBV7-9 to TRBJ2-3, with 7 bases matching TRBD1. This CDR3 is 15 amino acids long. Germline lookup yields CDR1 SEHNR and CDR2 FQNEAQ (reference sequence). The trim removed 4 bases at V and 3 bases at J, leaving 7 bases unmatched. This CDR3 reads CASSSPGQETDTQYF. The CDR3 nucleotides read TGTGCCAGCAGCTCCCCCGGACAGGAGACAGATACGCAGTATTTT.

The rearrangement uses TRBV14 and TRBJ1-2; 10 positions match TRBD1. The CDR3 spans 19 residues. Germline V gene sequence: CDR1 SGHDN, CDR2 FVKESK. J was trimmed by 7 bases and V by 4 bases; bases with no gene match: 21. The CDR3 loop is CASSPRKPGQGPISGGYTF. Here the CDR3 DNA reads TGTGCCAGCAGCCCTAGGAAACCGGGACAGGGGCCTATAAGTGGTGGCTACACCTTC.

The rearrangement links TRBV9 to TRBJ1-1; no clear D gene. The germline V gene has CDR1 SGDLS and CDR2 YYNGEE. V was shortened by 3 bases and J by 2 bases, with 11 bases between the two germline ends. There are 14 residues in the CDR3. The DNA for the CDR3 is TGTGCCAGCAGCGGTCAGGCCCTCAACACTGAAGCTTTCTTT. It specifies CASSGQALNTEAFF.